Shown below are 12 T cell receptor beta chains from a single sample sequenced in a study of lymphopenia after photon versus proton radiotherapy (dated by TCRdb to 2018 to 2020). Libraries were built with the immunoSEQ multiplex PCR assay. TCRdb provides this immuneACCESS table in a form limited to in-frame rearrangements. Some clones are lacking; in checked studies, under half of them reflect an unresolved V gene, and why the rest are absent is not known. In this sample the table shows fewer than 25,000 clones, around 88% of which occur a single time. The ten biggest clones cover more than 9.5% of the sample. This sample comprised peripheral blood, obtained from a patient treated with proton-based radiotherapy. The receptors come from a man older than 75 with esophageal cancer.

This rearrangement joins TRBV5-4 to TRBJ2-3; 8 bases fit TRBD2. The trim removed 4 bases at V and 3 bases at J, leaving 7 bases unmatched. Germline assignment: CDR1 SGHNT and CDR2 YYREEE (reference sequence). The CDR3 covers 15 residues. The CDR3 coding sequence is TGTGCCAGCAGCACGGGGGGGCCTAGTACAGATACGCAGTATTTT. Protein: CASSTGGPSTDTQYF.

The chain joins TRBV4-2 to TRBJ2-2; 11 bases fit TRBD2. The CDR3 has 15 amino acids. Germline V lookup: CDR1 LGHNA, CDR2 YNFKEQ. Trimming cost V 7 bases and J 14 bases; bases outside gene matches: 15. The CDR3 sequence is CASTPDRLAGRLLFF. The CDR3 DNA reads TGTGCCAGCACCCCAGATAGACTAGCGGGGAGGCTCCTGTTTTTT.

J is TRBJ2-5 and V is TRBV7-2; 9 nucleotides align to TRBD1. Losses at the gene ends were 3 bases for V and 6 bases for J; bases not matched to a gene: 5. The CDR3 consists of 14 residues. Germline CDR1 SGHTA, CDR2 FQGNSA. Written as DNA, the CDR3 is TGTGCCAGCAGCTTTACAGGGGGCCTCCAGACCCAGTACTTC. This sequence encodes CASSFTGGLQTQYF.

The chain combines TRBV7-9 with TRBJ2-7; 7 positions agree with TRBD1. The CDR3 has 14 amino acids. Losses at the gene ends were 3 bases for V and 2 bases for J; bases not matched to a gene: 4. Germline V gene data show CDR1 as SEHNR and CDR2 as FQNEAQ (reference sequence). CDR3 in amino acids: CASSFYRGAYEQYF. In nucleotides, the CDR3 is TGTGCCAGCAGCTTTTACAGGGGCGCCTACGAGCAGTACTTC.

J is TRBJ1-1 and V is TRBV19, with D perhaps matching TRBD1 (6 bases). V lost 6 bases to trimming and J lost 5 bases, with 16 bases between them. The CDR3 consists of 14 residues. Germline CDR1 LNHDA, CDR2 SQIVND (reference sequence). DNA for the CDR3: TGTGCCAGTAGATACAGGGAGACGAAAACTGAAGCTTTCTTT. Its translation: CASRYRETKTEAFF.

This sequence joins TRBV19 and TRBJ2-3; TRBD2 aligns across 10 bases. The CDR3 totals 17 residues. Germline lookup yields CDR1 LNHDA and CDR2 SQIVND (reference sequence). J lost 2 bases, V lost 4 bases, and 9 bases had no gene match. The CDR3 region is CASSNPVSGGNTDTQYF. CDR3 in DNA: TGTGCCAGTAGTAACCCGGTTAGCGGGGGGAACACAGATACGCAGTATTTT.

The chain links TRBV10-2 to TRBJ1-2; TRBD1 agrees at 8 bases. CDR3 length: 16 residues. CDR1 WSHSY and CDR2 SAAADI come from the germline V gene. Germline trimming cut 3 bases from V and 4 bases from J; bases unmatched to any gene: 10. The CDR3 is CASSDSGQDLVYGYTF. CDR3 DNA: TGCGCCAGCAGTGATTCGGGACAGGATCTTGTCTATGGCTACACCTTC.

The V gene is TRBV5-4, the J gene TRBJ1-2; TRBD1 matches at 7 bases. V was pared by 5 bases and J by 0 bases, with 7 bases of the junction left unmatched. The germline V gene encodes CDR1 SGHNT and CDR2 YYREEE (reference sequence). CDR3 length: 15 amino acids. CDR3 residues: CASSRQGITNYGYTF. For the CDR3, the DNA is TGTGCCAGCAGTAGACAGGGTATAACTAACTATGGCTACACCTTC.

The V gene is TRBV11-2, the J gene TRBJ2-2; D uncertain. V was trimmed by 5 bases and J by 4 bases, leaving 5 bases between them. Germline V gene lookup returns CDR1 SGHAT and CDR2 FQNNGV. The CDR3 is 12 amino acids. CDR3: CASSRTTGELFF. The CDR3 DNA follows: TGTGCCAGCAGCCGGACCACCGGGGAGCTGTTTTTT. The variable domain in full, with the rest retrieved from reference TRBV11-2 and TRBJ2-2, is EAGVAQSPRYKIIEKRQSVAFWCNPISGHATLYWYQQILGQGPKLLIQFQNNGVVDDSQLPKDRFSAERLKGVDSTLKIQPAKLEDSAVYLCASSRTTGELFFGEGSRLTVL.

This chain uses TRBV13 with TRBJ1-2; weak D call: TRBD1 (6 bases). The germline V gene encodes CDR1 PRHDT and CDR2 FYEKMQ (reference sequence). V was clipped by 0 bases and J by 5 bases, with 7 bases between them. The CDR3 contains 13 residues. The CDR3 region is CASSLGTGYGYTF. In nucleotides, the CDR3 is TGTGCCAGCAGCTTAGGGACAGGTTATGGCTACACCTTC.

The chain joins TRBV7-2 to TRBJ2-1; D could derive from TRBD1 or TRBD2 (5 bases each). Germline V gene data show CDR1 as SGHTA and CDR2 as FQGNSA. The CDR3 extends over 13 amino acids. V lost 3 bases, J lost 15 bases, and 18 bases lay in between. The CDR3 DNA reads TGTGCCAGCAGCTTGGGGGACGGCAGGAAATTGTTCTTC. Translating gives CASSLGDGRKLFF.

The chain is built from TRBV18 and TRBJ2-5, with TRBD1 as a possible D gene (6 bases). Trimming removed 0 bases from V and 0 bases from J, with 11 bases in between. The CDR3 runs 16 residues. The V gene's germline CDR1 is KGHSH and CDR2 LQKENI. The CDR3 nucleotides read TGTGCCAGCTCACCACCGCTAGGACAGCACCAAGAGACCCAGTACTTC. This gives the protein CASSPPLGQHQETQYF.